This T cell receptor beta chain was found in a study of cytomegalovirus exposure and HLA in healthy donors. Across the study: A subsequent analysis reported that the 100 to 150 validation repertoires were produced on the same platform that had also been used for the roughly 670 first-cohort repertoires. Study observations and caveats: Reportedly, cytomegalovirus status was diagnosed with high sensitivity and specificity.

The repertoire was sequenced with immunoSEQ multiplex PCR; TCRdb's copy has only in-frame clones and lacks some. The sample records about 110,000 clones, roughly nine tenths being singletons. In regard to this clone: Its target is unknown.

CDR1 is MGHRA, CDR2 YSYEKL, per germline. The CDR3 length is 17 residues. V was pared by 2 bases and J by 1 base, with 17 bases between. Specimen: PBMCs. The chain employs TRBV4-1 and TRBJ1-1, with D possibly matching TRBD1 (6 bases). The receptor comes from a woman aged 18-30 years in good health and CMV-seronegative. The CDR3 is CASSQRHHRDPNTEAFF. CDR3 nucleotides: TGCGCCAGCAGCCAACGACACCACAGGGACCCGAACACTGAAGCTTTCTTT.